These T cell receptor beta chains were read from a single sample in a study of OX40 agonist ivuxolimab in advanced cancers. Method: immunoSEQ multiplex PCR; TCRdb's copy keeps in-frame clones and lacks some. Seen here are approximately 69,000 clones, 84% observed once, and the top ten hold 0.9% to 1.4%. The sample here was CD4+ or CD8+ T cells sorted from blood, taken in a trial of the OX40 agonist ivuxolimab. The receptors were gathered from an adult with an advanced solid tumor such as melanoma, head and neck, liver or kidney cancer. Both conserved end residues are part of each CDR3. The D gene is left open where the match is weak. Size tells how often a clone was seen (once, few, many) or the class of an expanded clone, and some rows leave it out.

>TRBJ2-3|TRBD2|.|TRBV5-4|16
CASSLKLAGDTDTQYF
TGTGCCAGCAGCTTAAAACTAGCGGGAGACACAGATACGCAGTATTTT
>TRBJ1-1|TRBD1|.|TRBV6-5|15
CASNPRRQGGTEAFF
TGTGCCAGCAACCCAAGGAGACAGGGTGGAACTGAAGCTTTCTTT
>TRBJ2-2|.|.|TRBV6-5|14
CASRIWSNTGELFF
TGTGCCAGCAGGATATGGTCGAACACCGGGGAGCTGTTTTTT
>TRBJ1-4|.|.|TRBV6-1|13
CATSQGGWEKLFF
TGTGCCACCTCTCAAGGAGGATGGGAAAAACTGTTTTTT
>TRBJ2-5|.|.|TRBV11-3|13
CASSLVPGETQYF
TGTGCCAGCAGCTTAGTCCCCGGAGAGACCCAGTACTTC
>TRBJ1-1|.|.|TRBV2|14
CASSEASGNSEAFF
TGTGCCAGCAGTGAAGCGTCAGGGAACTCTGAAGCTTTCTTT
>TRBJ2-7|TRBD1|.|TRBV7-2|15
CASSGGQGVRYEQYF
TGTGCCAGCAGCGGGGGACAGGGGGTTCGGTACGAGCAGTACTTC
>TRBJ1-2|TRBD1|.|TRBV25-1|11
CASSQGAGYTF
TGTGCCAGCAGCCAGGGGGCTGGCTACACCTTC
>TRBJ2-2|.|.|TRBV9|14
CASSPRIDTGELFF
TGTGCCAGCAGCCCCCGCATTGACACCGGGGAGCTGTTTTTT
>TRBJ2-2|TRBD1|.|TRBV7-3|17
CASSLTWDSLNTGELFF
TGTGCCAGCAGCTTAACGTGGGACAGCCTGAACACCGGGGAGCTGTTTTTT
>TRBJ2-5|.|.|TRBV5-6|13
CASSALMGETQYF
TGTGCCAGCAGCGCCTTGATGGGGGAGACCCAGTACTTC
>TRBJ1-1|.|.|TRBV18|13
CASSGPSNTEAFF
TGTGCCAGCTCCGGCCCGTCGAACACTGAAGCTTTCTTT
>TRBJ1-2|.|.|TRBV18|12
CASSPDFYGYTF
TGTGCCAGCTCACCAGATTTCTATGGCTACACCTTC
>TRBJ2-7|TRBD1|.|TRBV10-3|16
CAISESDRVVSYEQYF
TGTGCCATCAGTGAGTCGGACAGGGTTGTATCCTACGAGCAGTACTTC
>TRBJ2-5|TRBD2|.|TRBV11-2|18
CASSKTIGASGGRETQYF
TGTGCCAGCAGCAAAACGATCGGGGCTAGCGGGGGCCGGGAGACCCAGTACTTC
>TRBJ1-3|.|few|TRBV12-5|14
CASATRGSGNTIYF
TGTGCTAGTGCCACACGGGGCAGTGGAAACACCATATATTTT
>TRBJ2-5|TRBD2|.|TRBV25-1|14
CASKKAGQQETQYF
TGTGCCAGCAAAAAAGCGGGGCAACAAGAGACCCAGTACTTC
>TRBJ1-2|.|.|TRBV7-9|12
CASSRDSYGYTF
TGTGCCAGCAGCCGCGACAGTTATGGCTACACCTTC
>TRBJ2-7|.|.|TRBV4-1|15
CASSPLSGSSYEQYF
TGCGCCAGCAGCCCACTTTCGGGGAGCTCCTACGAGCAGTACTTC
>TRBJ2-4|.|few|TRBV19|16
CASSIGSEGTKNIQYF
TGTGCCAGTAGTATCGGCTCGGAAGGGACCAAAAACATTCAGTACTTC
>TRBJ2-7|.|.|TRBV7-2|14
CASSQQGSSYEQYF
TGTGCCAGCAGCCAACAGGGTAGCTCCTACGAGCAGTACTTC
>TRBJ2-1|TRBD2|.|TRBV19|15
CASSLQRGPDNEQFF
TGTGCCAGTAGTCTCCAGCGGGGGCCTGACAATGAGCAGTTCTTC
>TRBJ2-6|.|.|TRBV5-8|15
CASSLGNSGANVLTF
TGTGCCAGCAGCTTGGGAAACTCTGGGGCCAACGTCCTGACTTTC
>TRBJ2-7|.|many|TRBV7-2|12
CASSRDNYEQYF
TGTGCCAGCAGCCGGGACAACTACGAGCAGTACTTC
>TRBJ1-1|.|.|TRBV6-6|14
CASSYWTRATEAFF
TGTGCCAGCAGTTATTGGACCCGGGCCACTGAAGCTTTCTTT
>TRBJ2-7|.|.|TRBV5-8|15
CAGSLAPGNFYEQYF
TGTGCCGGCAGCTTGGCCCCGGGGAATTTCTACGAGCAGTACTTC
>TRBJ2-5|.|once|TRBV7-7|14
CASSPDIGGETQYF
TGTGCTAGCAGCCCGGACATCGGGGGAGAGACCCAGTACTTC
>TRBJ1-1|.|.|TRBV10-3|13
CAISGPQGTEAFF
TGTGCCATCAGTGGGCCACAGGGCACTGAAGCTTTCTTT
>TRBJ1-6|TRBD1|.|TRBV18|13
CASSPENRGFLHF
TGTGCCAGCTCACCAGAGAACAGGGGTTTCCTCCACTTT
>TRBJ1-3|.|.|TRBV5-1|14
CASSLDGGLNTIYF
TGCGCCAGCAGCTTGGACGGGGGGTTAAACACCATATATTTT
>TRBJ2-5|TRBD1|.|TRBV11-2|15
CASSTRQGTQETQYF
TGTGCCAGCAGCACACGACAGGGGACCCAAGAGACCCAGTACTTC
>TRBJ2-1|.|.|TRBV19|15
CASNTQGDPYNEQFF
TGTGCCAGTAACACACAGGGAGATCCGTACAATGAGCAGTTCTTC
>TRBJ1-1|TRBD1|.|TRBV6-5|13
CASSDRENTEAFF
TGTGCCAGCAGCGACAGGGAGAACACTGAAGCTTTCTTT
>TRBJ2-1|.|.|TRBV7-2|16
CASSFIGRHEYNEQFF
TGTGCCAGCAGCTTCATAGGACGCCACGAATACAATGAGCAGTTCTTC
>TRBJ2-1|TRBD2|.|TRBV10-2|16
CASSGRGGPNYNEQFF
TGCGCCAGCAGTGGGCGGGGGGGCCCCAACTACAATGAGCAGTTCTTC
>TRBJ1-1|.|few|TRBV5-4|15
CASSSYYSWGAEAFF
TGTGCCAGCAGCTCCTACTATTCATGGGGCGCTGAAGCTTTCTTT
>TRBJ1-1|.|.|TRBV20-1|10
CSVEGTEAFF
TGCAGTGTAGAGGGCACTGAAGCTTTCTTT
>TRBJ2-7|.|.|TRBV7-2|13
CASSLQGWDEQYF
TGTGCCAGCAGCTTACAGGGGTGGGACGAGCAGTACTTC
>TRBJ1-5|.|few|TRBV7-2|13
CASSLAENQPQHF
TGTGCCAGCAGCTTAGCGGAAAATCAGCCCCAGCATTTT
>TRBJ1-1|.|.|TRBV4-3|15
CASSQQNAGNTEAFF
TGCGCCAGCAGCCAACAAAACGCAGGAAACACTGAAGCTTTCTTT
>TRBJ1-5|.|.|TRBV18|15
CASSTNSGLNQPQHF
TGTGCCAGCTCAACCAACTCGGGGTTAAATCAGCCCCAGCATTTT
>TRBJ1-1|.|.|TRBV27|13
CASSLSGFTEAFF
TGTGCCAGCAGTTTATCAGGGTTCACTGAAGCTTTCTTT
>TRBJ1-2|.|.|TRBV6-5|15
CASSYSRGSNYGYTF
TGTGCCAGCAGTTACTCACGGGGGAGTAACTATGGCTACACCTTC
>TRBJ1-2|.|.|TRBV27|15
CASRPRGHSHYGYTF
TGTGCCAGCCGACCCCGGGGACATTCTCATTATGGCTACACCTTC
>TRBJ2-1|.|.|TRBV6-5|13
CASSLALYNEQFF
TGTGCCAGCAGCCTAGCCCTCTACAATGAGCAGTTCTTC
>TRBJ1-5|TRBD1|.|TRBV19|17
CASSAGTVFSGQQPQHF
TGTGCCAGTAGCGCCGGGACAGTATTTTCGGGGCAGCAGCCCCAGCATTTT
>TRBJ1-3|.|.|TRBV7-2|14
CASRPSISGNTIYF
TGTGCCAGCAGACCTTCCATCTCTGGAAACACCATATATTTT
>TRBJ2-2|.|.|TRBV4-1|15
CASSQAYGGTGELFF
TGCGCCAGCAGCCAAGCGTACGGGGGCACCGGGGAGCTGTTTTTT
>TRBJ2-5|.|.|TRBV27|14
CASSLSTGQETQYF
TGTGCCAGCAGTTTATCGACAGGTCAAGAGACCCAGTACTTC
>TRBJ1-2|.|.|TRBV18|13
CASSYTLNYGYTF
TGTGCCAGCTCATATACGCTGAACTATGGCTACACCTTC
>TRBJ1-5|.|.|TRBV11-3|15
CASRHGDRRNQPQHF
TGTGCCAGCAGACATGGAGACAGACGCAATCAGCCCCAGCATTTT
>TRBJ1-6|.|few|TRBV2|13
CASKEIINSPLHF
TGTGCCAGCAAGGAGATCATCAATTCACCCCTCCACTTT
>TRBJ1-4|.|.|TRBV18|17
CASSPERGGLTNEKLFF
TGTGCCAGCTCACCGGAACGCGGGGGGCTGACTAATGAAAAACTGTTTTTT
>TRBJ1-2|.|.|TRBV6-5|12
CASSYSTGSYTF
TGTGCCAGCAGTTACTCTACGGGTAGCTACACCTTC
>TRBJ2-7|.|.|TRBV21-1|16
CASSKGQRARQSEQYF
TGTGCCAGCAGCAAAGGTCAACGGGCCCGTCAAAGCGAGCAGTACTTC